This section outlines one TCR beta chain sequence together with its context. With V trimmed by 4 bases and J by 0 bases, 8 bases remained unmatched. Per the germline V gene, CDR1 is MNHNS and CDR2 is SASEGT. The CDR3 contains 17 residues. The method was immunoSEQ multiplex PCR; TCRdb's version includes in-frame clones alone and lacks a portion of them. Of approximately 300,000 clones listed, roughly 86% are singletons. The source of the sample is a study of blood T cell repertoires in COVID-19. Overall study: Sites in the United States, Italy and Spain provided acute and convalescent COVID-19 samples.

This sequence was found in a woman aged 25-40 years with COVID-19, enrolled during active disease. The rearrangement joins TRBV6-1 to TRBJ1-5; 8 positions match TRBD1. Sequenced: peripheral blood. CDR3 nucleotides: TGTGCCAGCAGTGGAGGACAGGGACCTTATAGCAATCAGCCCCAGCATTTT. This encodes CASSGGQGPYSNQPQHF.